A single sample gave rise to the 17 T cell receptor beta chains below, sequenced in a study of CD8 T cells in acute hepatitis C reinfection. Noted time point: naive CD8 control sorted from an acute-time-point sample. TCRdb keeps only in-frame clones here, not all; method: immunoSEQ multiplex PCR. The data show 30,000 to 40,000 clones, about 87% seen once. Sequenced sample: naive CD8+ T cells from PBMCs. The receptor source for this set is a man between 25 and 39 years old with chronic hepatitis C.

The chain recombines TRBV5-4 with TRBJ2-1; a possible D gene is TRBD1 (5 bases). Germline V gene data show CDR1 as SGHNT and CDR2 as YYREEE (reference sequence). The CDR3 length is 13 residues. Trimming shortened V by 2 bases and J by 6 bases, and 9 bases separated the two germline ends. In DNA form, the CDR3 reads TGTGCCAGCAGCTTTGACAGTTTCAATGAGCAGTTCTTC. It codes for CASSFDSFNEQFF.

The rearrangement uses TRBV29-1 and TRBJ2-3; tentatively, D is TRBD1 (6 bases). The CDR3 is 15 amino acids. Looked up from germline, CDR1 is SQVTM and CDR2 is ANQGSEA. V dropped 3 bases and J dropped 0 bases, with 13 bases sitting between them. The CDR3 DNA reads as TGCAGCGTTGAGGGGGCCCCGACTAGCACAGATACGCAGTATTTT. It codes for CSVEGAPTSTDTQYF.

The V call is TRBV7-2, the J call TRBJ2-2; TRBD2 is a possible D gene (6 bases). The germline V gene encodes CDR1 SGHTA and CDR2 FQGNSA. There are 13 residues in the CDR3. The germline V and J ends were trimmed by 6 bases and 5 bases, with 10 bases remaining between them. As DNA, the CDR3 is TGTGCCAGCAGTCCCGGAGGGACCGGGGAGCTGTTTTTT. The encoded protein is CASSPGGTGELFF.

This chain connects TRBV4-1 to TRBJ2-1; 10 nucleotides line up with TRBD2. The V gene end was trimmed by 4 bases and the J gene end by 10 bases; junction bases not matched to a gene: 10. Germline lookup yields CDR1 MGHRA and CDR2 YSYEKL. The CDR3 has 15 residues. The chain's CDR3 is CASSLEALAGVEQFF. For the CDR3, the DNA is TGCGCCAGCAGCCTGGAGGCCCTAGCGGGAGTCGAGCAGTTCTTC.

This clone has more than one count but fewer than ten. J is TRBJ1-2 and V is TRBV4-3, with D hard to call. The CDR3 totals 14 residues. Germline V lookup: CDR1 LGHNA, CDR2 YSLEER. V dropped 0 bases and J dropped 1 base, with 6 bases sitting between them. The CDR3 reads CASSQDSGNYGYTF. In DNA form, the CDR3 reads TGCGCCAGCAGCCAAGATTCGGGTAACTATGGCTACACCTTC.

The chain combines TRBV2 with TRBJ2-7, with D possibly matching TRBD2 (5 bases). This CDR3 is built from 15 residues. The V and J ends lost 2 bases and 5 bases respectively, with 16 bases between them. Germline V gives CDR1 SNHLY, CDR2 FYNNEI. The CDR3 here is CASSESRLRGHEQYF. In nucleotides, the CDR3 is TGTGCCAGCAGTGAATCCCGACTACGAGGGCACGAGCAGTACTTC.

The chain employs TRBV27 and TRBJ1-5; D is possibly TRBD1 (6 bases). This CDR3 comprises 13 residues. V dropped 8 bases and J dropped 6 bases, with 14 bases sitting between them. CDR1 MNHEY and CDR2 SMNVEV come from the germline V gene (reference sequence). CDR3: CASGSQGGQPQHF. The CDR3 nucleotides read TGTGCCAGCGGCTCACAGGGTGGTCAGCCCCAGCATTTT.

The chain couples TRBV7-6 to TRBJ2-1; TRBD2 is a possible D gene (6 bases). CDR1 is SGHVS and CDR2 is FNYEAQ in the germline V gene. The V end lost 3 bases, the J end lost 2 bases, and 8 bases lay between the germline ends. The CDR3 has 14 amino acids. The CDR3 nucleotides are TGTGCCAGCAGCTTGTGGGGGGCCTACAATGAGCAGTTCTTC. Translating it yields CASSLWGAYNEQFF. The whole variable domain, remainder taken from reference TRBV7-6 and TRBJ2-1, is GAGVSQSPRYKVTKRGQDVALRCDPISGHVSLYWYRQALGQGPEFLTYFNYEAQQDKSGLPNDRFSAERPEGSISTLTIQRTEQRDSAMYRCASSLWGAYNEQFFGPGTRLTVL.

The V gene is TRBV27, the J gene TRBJ2-1; D not resolved. The germline V gene has CDR1 MNHEY and CDR2 SMNVEV (reference sequence). The V end lost 2 bases, the J end lost 4 bases, and 9 bases lay between the germline ends. This CDR3 spans 14 amino acids. The DNA for the CDR3 is TGTGCCAGCAGTTTAGGACCGTCGTACAATGAGCAGTTCTTC. Its protein is CASSLGPSYNEQFF.

The CDR3 nucleotides read TGTGCCAGCAGCGTAGGGGGCGTGGATACGCAGTATTTT. Its translation is CASSVGGVDTQYF. The gene calls are TRBV9 and TRBJ2-3, with D tentatively TRBD1 (5 bases). This CDR3 is built from 13 residues. V gave up 0 bases and J gave up 6 bases, with 8 bases separating them. The germline gives CDR1 SGDLS, CDR2 YYNGEE.

Points on this clone: One junction end disagrees with the germline gene, perhaps due to a read error. The V and J genes are TRBV7-7 and TRBJ2-7; a possible D gene is TRBD1 (6 bases). The CDR3 spans 13 residues. Germline CDR1 SSHAT, CDR2 FNYEAQ (reference sequence). Written as DNA, the CDR3 is TGTGCTAGCAGCTTCGGACAGTCCTACGAGCAGTACTTC. Translation: CASSFGQSYEQYF.

A single count supports this clone. The V and J genes are TRBV7-9 and TRBJ1-1, with a weak D call TRBD1 (5 bases). V lost 2 bases, J lost 6 bases, and 7 bases lay in between. The CDR3 loop spans 12 amino acids. Germline CDR1 reads SEHNR; CDR2 reads FQNEAQ (reference sequence). CDR3 sequence reads: CASSLQGPEAFF. The CDR3 DNA is TGTGCCAGCAGCTTACAGGGCCCTGAAGCTTTCTTT.

The CDR3 region is CASSYSGGLETQYF. The DNA of the CDR3 is TGTGCCAGCAGTTACTCTGGGGGGTTGGAGACCCAGTACTTC. The chain has TRBV6-5 and TRBJ2-5; a weak D match, TRBD2 (6 bases). Trimming stripped 0 bases from V and 5 bases from J, with 10 bases between. CDR3 size: 14 residues. CDR1 and CDR2 from the germline V gene are MNHEY and SVGAGI.

The chain is built from TRBV7-9 and TRBJ1-1, with D unresolved. V gave up 5 bases and J gave up 2 bases, with 3 bases separating them. The V gene's germline CDR1 is SEHNR and CDR2 FQNEAQ (reference sequence). The CDR3 has 11 amino acids. CDR3 nucleotide sequence: TGTGCCAGCAGCACTAACACTGAAGCTTTCTTT. It specifies CASSTNTEAFF. Using reference TRBV7-9 and TRBJ1-1 for the parts outside the CDR3, the full variable domain is DTGVSQNPRHKITKRGQNVTFRCDPISEHNRLYWYRQTLGQGPEFLTYFQNEAQLEKSRLLSDRFSAERPKGSFSTLEIQRTEQGDSAMYLCASSTNTEAFFGQGTRLTVV.

V is TRBV11-3 and J is TRBJ2-7, with 8 bases fitting TRBD2. The trim removed 0 bases at V and 5 bases at J, leaving 18 bases unmatched. Germline-derived CDR1 and CDR2 are SGHNT and YENEEA. CDR3 length equals 19 residues. The CDR3 loop reads CASSLEGAAGEERCNEQYF. The DNA for the CDR3 is TGTGCCAGCAGCTTAGAGGGGGCAGCGGGAGAGGAGAGGTGTAACGAGCAGTACTTC.

The chain combines TRBV19 with TRBJ1-1; D ambiguous. CDR1 and CDR2 (germline): LNHDA, SQIVND (reference sequence). The CDR3 has 15 amino acids. Trimming cost V 0 bases and J 5 bases, with 13 bases left between them. The CDR3 DNA reads as TGTGCCAGTAGTATAGATCTGGCAGTGGGGACTGAAGCTTTCTTT. Translated, it gives CASSIDLAVGTEAFF.

This chain connects TRBV9 to TRBJ1-1; no clear D. There are 15 residues in the CDR3. The germline V gene encodes CDR1 SGDLS and CDR2 YYNGEE. V lost 0 bases, J lost 1 base, and 10 bases lay in between. The CDR3 protein is CASSVAERENTEAFF. In DNA, the CDR3 is TGTGCCAGCAGCGTAGCTGAGAGGGAGAACACTGAAGCTTTCTTT.